Following are 25 T cell receptor beta chains from one sample sequenced in a study of glioma-infiltrating T cells. Using RNA template, CDR3s of TCR alpha and beta were amplified with iRepertoire arm-PCR. TCRdb analysed the multiplex PCR reads with MiXCR anew, one entry per CDR3 protein. The sample has approximately 90,000 distinct CDR3 sequences; 20% to 25% are singletons. The sequencing sample was made of glioma tissue, nonneoplastic brain tissue, or PBMCs (not recorded which). Receptor source: a human donor with low-grade glioma or glioblastoma, undergoing nonglioma brain surgery, or in good health (not recorded which).

This clonotype was recorded once. This chain joins TRBV15 and TRBJ2-7, with no clear D. Germline V gene lookup returns CDR1 LNHNV and CDR2 YYDKDF (reference sequence). The CDR3 length is 13 residues. The germline V and J ends were trimmed by 0 bases and 5 bases, with 8 bases remaining between them. Here the CDR3 DNA reads TGTGCCACCAGCAGAGAGACAATCCACGAGCAGTACTTC. This codes for CATSRETIHEQYF.

The gene calls are TRBV7-2 and TRBJ2-1, with TRBD2 matching over 8 bases. This CDR3 comprises 16 residues. CDR1 and CDR2 (germline): SGHTA, FQGNSA. J was trimmed by 7 bases and V by 3 bases; bases with no gene match: 11. Written as DNA, the CDR3 is TGTGCCAGCAGCTTGCGATCTCGGGGGGGCCCGAATGAGCAGTTCTTC. Translating gives CASSLRSRGGPNEQFF.

Turning to this clonotype: A junction boundary mismatches the germline segment, possibly from a read error. The chain has TRBV19 and TRBJ2-7, with 12 bases fitting TRBD2. Germline CDR1 and CDR2: LNHDA and SQIVND (reference sequence). The CDR3 totals 22 residues. The CDR3 nucleotides read TGTGCCAGTAGCGTAGAGCAAAACAGGGAGGCTAGCGGGAGGGCGTACTCCCACGAGCAGTACTTC. Protein: CASSVEQNREASGRAYSHEQYF.

This clonotype was recorded a few times. CDR3 amino acids: CASSEVGQGIYQETQYF. CDR3 DNA: TGTGCCAGCAGTGAAGTAGGACAGGGTATATACCAAGAGACCCAGTACTTC. The chain uses TRBV2 and TRBJ2-5; TRBD1 matches at 8 bases. V lost 1 base to trimming and J lost 0 bases; unmatched junction nucleotides: 7. Germline CDR1 reads SNHLY; CDR2 reads FYNNEI. The CDR3 covers 17 residues.

At least ten counts were recorded for this clonotype. The chain carries TRBV20-1 and TRBJ2-7; TRBD1 agrees at 8 bases. CDR1 and CDR2 from the germline V gene are DFQATT and SNEGSKA (reference sequence). This CDR3 contains 15 residues. J gave up 2 bases and V 3 bases, and 9 bases lay outside the gene matches. The DNA of the CDR3 is TGCAGTGCTAGGCGGACAGGGAGCAGGGCCTACGAGCAGTACTTC. Translating gives CSARRTGSRAYEQYF.

This clonotype was counted many times. The V gene is TRBV6-5, the J gene TRBJ2-7; possible D gene TRBD2, 6 bases. The V gene lost 3 bases and the J gene lost 3 bases, with 15 bases spanning the gap. This CDR3 has 15 residues. In germline, CDR1 is MNHEY, CDR2 SVGAGI. The CDR3 is CASSYSSGRIYEQYF. CDR3 DNA: TGTGCCAGCAGTTATAGTTCAGGGAGGATCTACGAGCAGTACTTC.

The sample holds a few counts of this clonotype. The chain joins TRBV10-3 to TRBJ2-5, with D perhaps TRBD1 (6 bases). Germline V gene lookup returns CDR1 ENHRY and CDR2 SYGVKD. Trimming cost V 0 bases and J 1 base, with 9 bases left between them. The length of the CDR3 is 15 residues. Here the CDR3 reads CAISESDRPQETQYF. In nucleotides, the CDR3 is TGTGCCATCAGTGAGTCAGACAGGCCCCAAGAGACCCAGTACTTC.

This clonotype was counted many times. The chain uses TRBV27 and TRBJ1-2; D is unresolved. CDR1 is MNHEY, CDR2 SMNVEV, per germline (reference sequence). CDR3 size: 11 residues. The V gene lost 8 bases and the J gene lost 8 bases, with 12 bases spanning the gap. In nucleotides, the CDR3 is TGTGCCAGCCGGACTTTCGGGGGCTACACCTTC. This codes for CASRTFGGYTF.

The genes are TRBV2 and TRBJ2-3; no clear D. Germline CDR1 is SNHLY and CDR2 is FYNNEI. Trimming stripped 6 bases from V and 0 bases from J, with 13 bases between. The length of the CDR3 is 15 residues. The CDR3 nucleotides are TGTGCCAGCAGGGCTCGTTTGGACAGCACAGATACGCAGTATTTT. Encoded protein: CASRARLDSTDTQYF.

There are a few counts of this clonotype. One base away lies a much larger clone, so this may be a sequencing read error. The CDR3 coding sequence is TGTGCCAGCATGTCCGGACTGACAGATACGCGGTATTTT. Residues: CASMSGLTDTRYF. The chain uses TRBV7-2 and TRBJ2-3; perhaps D is TRBD1 or TRBD2 (5 bases each). The germline CDR1 and CDR2 sequences are SGHTA and FQGNSA. This CDR3 has 13 residues. Full variable domain (remainder filled in from reference TRBV7-2 and TRBJ2-3): GAGVSQSPSNKVTEKGKDVELRCDPISGHTALYWYRQSLGQGLEFLIYFQGNSAPDKSGLPSDRFSAERTGGSVSTLTIQRTQQEDSAVYLCASMSGLTDTRYFGPGTRLTVL.

V usage is TRBV29-1 and J usage is TRBJ1-2; a possible D gene is TRBD1 (6 bases). Germline loops: CDR1 SQVTM, CDR2 ANQGSEA. CDR3 length: 14 residues. V was cut by 4 bases and J by 6 bases, with 18 bases left in between. The CDR3 DNA follows: TGCAGCGTTGCTATGGGGGGCGCATCTAATGGCTACACCTTC. Translating gives CSVAMGGASNGYTF.

The rearrangement joins TRBV6-1 to TRBJ2-1; possibly TRBD1 for D (6 bases). The germline CDR1 and CDR2 sequences are MNHNS and SASEGT. The ends were cut back, 9 bases at V and 12 bases at J, with 24 bases in the middle. The CDR3 is 14 residues long. The DNA for the CDR3 is TGTGCCAGTACCACCCGGGGACACCCTAGGGGGCAGTTCTTC. It yields the protein CASTTRGHPRGQFF.

This clonotype appeared a few times. The gene calls are TRBV7-8 and TRBJ2-5; 11 positions agree with TRBD1. From germline, CDR1 is SGHVS and CDR2 FQNEAQ. CDR3 size: 15 residues. Germline trimming cut 8 bases from V and 2 bases from J; bases unmatched to any gene: 7. CDR3 amino acids: CASGPGQGDQETQYF. The CDR3 coding sequence is TGTGCCAGCGGCCCGGGACAGGGGGATCAAGAGACCCAGTACTTC.

The V gene is TRBV12-3 or TRBV12-4, the J gene TRBJ2-7; TRBD1 agrees at 11 bases. V shed 5 bases, J shed 3 bases, and the junction held 9 bases outside the gene matches. This CDR3 has 16 amino acids. CDR3 nucleotides: TGTGCCAGCAGTACCCATAGGGGGACAGGGGGCTACGAGCAGTACTTC. Translating gives CASSTHRGTGGYEQYF.

The rearrangement uses TRBV12-3 or TRBV12-4 and TRBJ2-5; TRBD2 aligns across 13 bases. With 2 bases clipped from V and 1 base from J, the junction kept 4 bases outside the gene matches. There are 17 residues in the CDR3. CDR3 nucleotide sequence: TGTGCCAGCAGTTTAACTAGCGGGGGGGCGCGCCAAGAGACCCAGTACTTC. The encoded protein is CASSLTSGGARQETQYF.

This clonotype was counted ten times or more. V and J are TRBV7-2 and TRBJ2-3; 7 bases agree with TRBD2. The CDR3 is 14 amino acids. J lost 7 bases, V lost 4 bases, and 8 bases had no gene match. Germline assignment: CDR1 SGHTA and CDR2 FQGNSA. The CDR3 DNA reads as TGTGCCAGCAGCTCCCCACGCGGGAGAAATACGCAGTATTTT. Its translation: CASSSPRGRNTQYF.

This clonotype showed up many times. The V call is TRBV12-3 or TRBV12-4, the J call TRBJ2-3; D is ambiguous. This CDR3 has 13 amino acids. V gave up 10 bases and J gave up 9 bases, with 20 bases separating them. For the CDR3, the DNA is TGTGCCACCCAACCCCAAGGCCTGGTAACGCAGTATTTT. Residues: CATQPQGLVTQYF.

A remark on this clonotype: One base away lies a much larger clone, so this may be a sequencing read error. CDR3 coding DNA: TGTGCCAGCAGCAGCCGAGGACATGGAGGCGTTCAGCCCCAGCATTTT. It translates to CASSSRGHGGVQPQHF. The J gene is TRBJ1-5, the V gene TRBV3-1, with a weak D call TRBD1 (5 bases). Trimming removed 5 bases at V and 6 bases at J, with 20 bases between. The germline gives CDR1 LGHDT, CDR2 YNNKEL (reference sequence). The CDR3 extends over 16 amino acids.

The rearrangement links TRBV12-3 or TRBV12-4 to TRBJ2-3; the match to TRBD2 covers 13 bases. The trim removed 4 bases at V and 4 bases at J, leaving 5 bases unmatched. The CDR3 consists of 16 residues. The CDR3 sequence: CASSSPGLAGSDTQYF. In nucleotides, the CDR3 is TGTGCCAGCAGTTCCCCGGGACTAGCGGGATCAGATACGCAGTATTTT.

J is TRBJ1-3 and V is TRBV4-1; a weak D match, TRBD1 (5 bases). V was cut by 2 bases and J by 0 bases, with 17 bases left in between. Germline V gene lookup returns CDR1 MGHRA and CDR2 YSYEKL. CDR3 length equals 18 residues. The CDR3 coding sequence is TGCGCCAGCAGCCAACAGCTAGGGGTATCAAGCTCTGGAAACACCATATATTTT. Encoded protein: CASSQQLGVSSSGNTIYF.

This clonotype was seen repeatedly, ten times or more. The rearrangement uses TRBV29-1 and TRBJ2-3; D uncertain. Germline V gene lookup returns CDR1 SQVTM and CDR2 ANQGSEA. The CDR3 loop spans 13 amino acids. V was shortened by 4 bases and J by 2 bases, with 10 bases between the two germline ends. CDR3: CSVARASTDTQYF. CDR3 sequence (DNA): TGCAGCGTTGCTAGGGCCTCCACAGATACGCAGTATTTT.

This clonotype was counted many times. The genes are TRBV27 and TRBJ1-1; perhaps TRBD1 as D (5 bases). Germline assignment: CDR1 MNHEY and CDR2 SMNVEV (reference sequence). The CDR3 covers 13 residues. The V end lost 3 bases, the J end lost 3 bases, and 8 bases lay between the germline ends. CDR3 sequence reads: CASSLGVYTEAFF. CDR3 sequence (DNA): TGTGCCAGCAGTTTGGGGGTGTACACTGAAGCTTTCTTT.

This clonotype showed up just a few times. The chain employs TRBV11-2 and TRBJ2-3; D is perhaps TRBD2 (6 bases). The germline V and J ends were trimmed by 5 bases and 3 bases, with 18 bases remaining between them. Per germline, CDR1 SGHAT and CDR2 FQNNGV. The CDR3 runs 16 residues. CDR3 amino acids: CASSPRVGGDTDTQYF. DNA of the CDR3: TGTGCCAGCAGCCCACGGGTCGGGGGAGATACAGATACGCAGTATTTT.

This clonotype was counted at least ten times. The V call is TRBV20-1, the J call TRBJ1-3, with D perhaps TRBD1 (5 bases). Trimming removed 5 bases at V and 2 bases at J, with 22 bases between. This CDR3 has 17 amino acids. The germline CDR1 and CDR2 sequences are DFQATT and SNEGSKA (reference sequence). CDR3 nucleotides: TGCAGTGCTGACGACAATGGACGGTGGGGGGCTGGAAACACCATATATTTT. This codes for CSADDNGRWGAGNTIYF.

This clonotype was counted at least ten times. The V and J genes are TRBV7-9 and TRBJ1-5; no reliable D call. Trimming took off 2 bases at V and 6 bases at J, with 5 bases between the two ends. The CDR3 spans 12 residues. Germline loops: CDR1 SEHNR, CDR2 FQNEAQ (reference sequence). Here the CDR3 reads CASSLQSQPQHF. The CDR3 coding sequence is TGTGCCAGCAGCTTACAATCTCAGCCCCAGCATTTT.